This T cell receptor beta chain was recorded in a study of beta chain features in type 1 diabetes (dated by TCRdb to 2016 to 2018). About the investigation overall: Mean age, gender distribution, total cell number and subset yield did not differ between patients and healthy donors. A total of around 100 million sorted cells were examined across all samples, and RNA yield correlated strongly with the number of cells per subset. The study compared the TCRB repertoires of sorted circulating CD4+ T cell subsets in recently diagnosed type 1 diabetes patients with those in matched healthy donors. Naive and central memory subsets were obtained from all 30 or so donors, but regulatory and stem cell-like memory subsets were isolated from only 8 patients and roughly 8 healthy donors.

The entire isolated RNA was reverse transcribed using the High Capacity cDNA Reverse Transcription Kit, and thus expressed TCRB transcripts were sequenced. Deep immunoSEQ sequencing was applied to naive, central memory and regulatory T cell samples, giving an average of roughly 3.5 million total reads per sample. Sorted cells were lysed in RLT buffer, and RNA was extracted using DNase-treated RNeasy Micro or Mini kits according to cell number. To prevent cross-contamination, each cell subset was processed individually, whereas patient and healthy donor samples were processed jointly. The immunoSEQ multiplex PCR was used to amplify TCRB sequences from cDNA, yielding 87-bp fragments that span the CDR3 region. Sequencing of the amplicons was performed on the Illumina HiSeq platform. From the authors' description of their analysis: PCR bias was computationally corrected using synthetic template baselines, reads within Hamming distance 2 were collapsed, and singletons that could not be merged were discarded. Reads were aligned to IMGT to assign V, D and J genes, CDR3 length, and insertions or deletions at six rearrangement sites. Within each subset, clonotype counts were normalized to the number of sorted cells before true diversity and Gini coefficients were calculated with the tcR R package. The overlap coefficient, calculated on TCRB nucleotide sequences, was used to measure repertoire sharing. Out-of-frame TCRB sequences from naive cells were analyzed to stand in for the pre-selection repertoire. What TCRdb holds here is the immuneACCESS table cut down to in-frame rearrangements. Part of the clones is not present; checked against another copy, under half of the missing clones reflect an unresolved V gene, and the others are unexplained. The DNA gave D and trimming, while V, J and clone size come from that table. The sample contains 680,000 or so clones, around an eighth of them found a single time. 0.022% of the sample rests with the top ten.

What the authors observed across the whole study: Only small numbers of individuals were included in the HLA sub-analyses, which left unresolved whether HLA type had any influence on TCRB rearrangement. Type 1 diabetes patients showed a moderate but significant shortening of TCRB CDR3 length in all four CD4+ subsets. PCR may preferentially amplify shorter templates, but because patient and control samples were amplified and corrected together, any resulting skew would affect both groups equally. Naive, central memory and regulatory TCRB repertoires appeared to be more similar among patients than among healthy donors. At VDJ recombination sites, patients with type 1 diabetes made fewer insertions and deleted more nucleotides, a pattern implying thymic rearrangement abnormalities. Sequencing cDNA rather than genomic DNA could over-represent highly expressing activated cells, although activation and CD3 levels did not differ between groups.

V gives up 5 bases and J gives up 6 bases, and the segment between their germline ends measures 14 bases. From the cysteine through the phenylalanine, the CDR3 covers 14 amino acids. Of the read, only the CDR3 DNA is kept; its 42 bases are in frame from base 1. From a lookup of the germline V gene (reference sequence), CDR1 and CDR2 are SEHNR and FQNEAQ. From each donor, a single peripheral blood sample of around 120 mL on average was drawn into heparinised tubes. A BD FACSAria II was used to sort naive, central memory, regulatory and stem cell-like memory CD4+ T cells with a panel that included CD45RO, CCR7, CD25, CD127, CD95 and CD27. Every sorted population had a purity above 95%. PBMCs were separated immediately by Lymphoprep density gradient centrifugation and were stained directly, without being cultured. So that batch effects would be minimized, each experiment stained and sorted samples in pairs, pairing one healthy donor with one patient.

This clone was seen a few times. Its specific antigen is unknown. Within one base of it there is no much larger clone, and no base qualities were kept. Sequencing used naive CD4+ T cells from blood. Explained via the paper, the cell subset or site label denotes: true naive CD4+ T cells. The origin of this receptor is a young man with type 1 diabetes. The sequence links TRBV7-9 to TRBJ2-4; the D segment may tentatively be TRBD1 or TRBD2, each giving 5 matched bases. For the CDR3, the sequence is CASSLIRDANIQYF. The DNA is TGTGCCAGCAGCCTAATCCGGGACGCAAACATTCAGTACTTC.